A selection of T cell receptor beta chains follows, all from one sample in a study of sequential checkpoint blockade in melanoma. This table comes from immunoSEQ multiplex PCR, and its TCRdb copy is limited to in-frame clones, with some not included. The repertoire holds approximately 37,000 clones, with around 32% as singletons. The sample in question was tumor tissue (inferred from file names), obtained from a patient given nivolumab and ipilimumab in sequence. All receptors come from a human donor with melanoma. CDR3s leave out the opening cysteine and the closing phenylalanine or tryptophan. Each record gives: J gene, V gene, CDR3 protein.

j_call: TRBJ2-7
v_call: TRBV9
cdr3_aa: ASSVDGTYEQY

j_call: TRBJ1-1
v_call: TRBV9
cdr3_aa: ASSANSGGFNTEAF

j_call: TRBJ1-5
v_call: TRBV29-1
cdr3_aa: SVSGGRSNQPQH

j_call: TRBJ1-1
v_call: TRBV7-5
cdr3_aa: ASSSRDKNTEAF

j_call: TRBJ2-3
v_call: TRBV30
cdr3_aa: AWSGTSASKQY

j_call: TRBJ1-1
v_call: TRBV10-2
cdr3_aa: ASSGSMVTEAF

j_call: TRBJ1-1
v_call: TRBV19
cdr3_aa: ASLGGVTEAF

j_call: TRBJ2-5
v_call: TRBV29-1
cdr3_aa: SVQPWGETQY

j_call: TRBJ1-5
v_call: TRBV28
cdr3_aa: ASNAKGQPQH

j_call: TRBJ1-1
v_call: TRBV10-2
cdr3_aa: ATSLDARTEAF

j_call: TRBJ1-1
v_call: TRBV29-1
cdr3_aa: SVEPQGENTEAF

j_call: TRBJ2-7
v_call: TRBV11-1
cdr3_aa: ASSFGLAGGYEQY

j_call: TRBJ1-2
v_call: TRBV28
cdr3_aa: ASSLGGYGYT

j_call: TRBJ2-3
v_call: TRBV28
cdr3_aa: ASSLGQHKGTQY

j_call: TRBJ2-7
v_call: TRBV6-8
cdr3_aa: ASTKGGPTYEQY

j_call: TRBJ2-2
v_call: TRBV5-1
cdr3_aa: ASSNIQGQTGELF

j_call: TRBJ2-7
v_call: TRBV10-2
cdr3_aa: ASSDPGTGDSYEQY

j_call: TRBJ1-1
v_call: TRBV11-3
cdr3_aa: ASSPRGMNTEAF

j_call: TRBJ2-2
v_call: TRBV19
cdr3_aa: ASSIWQGASGELF

j_call: TRBJ1-1
v_call: TRBV30
cdr3_aa: AWSKGNQRAF

j_call: TRBJ1-1
v_call: TRBV14
cdr3_aa: ASSQGGTEAF

j_call: TRBJ2-5
v_call: TRBV6-8
cdr3_aa: ASSPGGQETQY